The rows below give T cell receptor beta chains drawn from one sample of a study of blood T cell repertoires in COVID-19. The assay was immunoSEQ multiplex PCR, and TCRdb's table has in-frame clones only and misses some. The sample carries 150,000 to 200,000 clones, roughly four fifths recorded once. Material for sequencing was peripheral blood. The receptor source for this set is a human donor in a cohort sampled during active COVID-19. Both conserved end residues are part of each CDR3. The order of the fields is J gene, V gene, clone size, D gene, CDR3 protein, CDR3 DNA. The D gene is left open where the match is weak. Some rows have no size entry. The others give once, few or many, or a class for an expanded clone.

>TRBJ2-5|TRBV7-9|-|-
CASQGGSETQYF
TGTGCCAGCCAGGGGGGCTCAGAGACCCAGTACTTC
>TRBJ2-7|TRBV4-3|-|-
CASSQANSGSHEQYF
TGCGCCAGCAGCCAAGCAAATTCCGGGAGTCACGAGCAGTACTTC
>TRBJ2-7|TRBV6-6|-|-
CASSYSSPYEQYF
TGTGCCAGCAGTTACTCGAGCCCCTACGAGCAGTACTTC
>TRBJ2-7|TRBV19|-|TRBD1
CASSGPGTAYEQYF
TGTGCCAGTAGTGGACCCGGGACAGCCTACGAGCAGTACTTC
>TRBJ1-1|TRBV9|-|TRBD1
CASSPQGQGVGEAFF
TGTGCCAGCAGCCCCCAGGGACAGGGGGTGGGTGAAGCTTTCTTT
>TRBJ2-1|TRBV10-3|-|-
CAIRDRQDNEQFF
TGTGCCATCAGGGACAGACAGGACAATGAGCAGTTCTTC
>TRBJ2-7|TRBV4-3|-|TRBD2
CASSQGPTSSYEQYF
TGCGCCAGCAGCCAAGGACCGACTAGCAGCTACGAGCAGTACTTC
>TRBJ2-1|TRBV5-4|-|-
CASSLSSRNEQFF
TGTGCCAGCAGCCTGTCGAGCCGAAATGAGCAGTTCTTC
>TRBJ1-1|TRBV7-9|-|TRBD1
CASIQLDRGNTEAFF
TGTGCCAGCATTCAATTGGACAGGGGGAACACTGAAGCTTTCTTT
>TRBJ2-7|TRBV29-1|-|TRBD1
CSVEAYRGYQQYF
TGCAGCGTTGAAGCCTACAGGGGATACCAGCAGTACTTC
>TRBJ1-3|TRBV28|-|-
CASSSGGPRWSIYF
TGTGCCAGCAGTTCGGGAGGACCGCGGTGGTCCATATATTTT
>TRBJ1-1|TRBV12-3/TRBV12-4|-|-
CASSFEGNTEAFF
TGTGCCAGCAGTTTCGAGGGAAACACTGAAGCTTTCTTT
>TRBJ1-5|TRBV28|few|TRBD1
CASRTGKSGNQPQHF
TGTGCCAGCAGGACAGGGAAATCTGGCAATCAGCCCCAGCATTTT
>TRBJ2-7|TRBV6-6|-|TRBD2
CASSPDRARGSTYEQYF
TGTGCCAGCAGTCCCGATAGAGCGCGCGGGAGTACTTACGAGCAGTACTTC
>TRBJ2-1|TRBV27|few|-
CASSLSGPQYNEQFF
TGTGCCAGCAGTTTATCGGGCCCGCAATACAATGAGCAGTTCTTC
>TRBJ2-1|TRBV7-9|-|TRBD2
CASSPAGTSGENEQFF
TGTGCCAGCAGCCCTGCCGGGACTAGCGGGGAAAATGAGCAGTTCTTC
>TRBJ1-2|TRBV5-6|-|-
CASSLERIRANYGYTF
TGTGCCAGCAGCTTGGAAAGGATTCGGGCTAACTATGGCTACACCTTC
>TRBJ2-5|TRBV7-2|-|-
CASSLEEGGKTQYF
TGTGCCAGCAGCTTAGAGGAGGGGGGGAAGACCCAGTACTTC
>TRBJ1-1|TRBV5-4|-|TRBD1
CASSGIGTVLTEAFF
TGTGCCAGCAGCGGTATCGGGACAGTACTCACTGAAGCTTTCTTT
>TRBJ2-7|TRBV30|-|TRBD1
CACPRTGGAKGQYF
TGTGCCTGTCCCCGGACAGGGGGCGCGAAGGGTCAGTACTTC
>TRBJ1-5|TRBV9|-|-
CASSESGSNQPQHF
TGTGCCAGCAGCGAAAGCGGGAGCAATCAGCCCCAGCATTTT
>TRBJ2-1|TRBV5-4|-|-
CASSLGVTQGFDEQFF
TGTGCCAGCAGCTTGGGGGTGACGCAGGGTTTTGATGAGCAGTTCTTC
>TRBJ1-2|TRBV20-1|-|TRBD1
CSASTGGGGYTF
TGCAGTGCTAGTACAGGGGGCGGTGGCTACACCTTC
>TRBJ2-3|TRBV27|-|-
CASSLARGTDTQYF
TGTGCCAGCAGTTTAGCGCGGGGCACAGATACGCAGTATTTT
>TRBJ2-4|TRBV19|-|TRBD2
CASLDGGSRAKNIQYF
TGTGCCAGCCTAGACGGGGGGAGTAGGGCCAAAAACATTCAGTACTTC
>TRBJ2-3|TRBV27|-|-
CASSLLNWGVSSTDTQYF
TGTGCCAGCAGTTTACTTAACTGGGGGGTCTCCTCCACAGATACGCAGTATTTT
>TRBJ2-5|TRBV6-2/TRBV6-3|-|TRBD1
CASSGTGVGQETQYF
TGTGCCAGCAGTGGAACAGGGGTAGGGCAAGAGACCCAGTACTTC
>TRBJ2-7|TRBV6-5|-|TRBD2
CASSLSGLAGTYEQYF
TGTGCCAGCAGTTTGTCCGGACTAGCGGGGACCTACGAGCAGTACTTC
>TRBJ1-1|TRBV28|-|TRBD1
CASTRQGAPNTEAFF
TGTGCCAGCACAAGACAGGGGGCACCGAACACTGAAGCTTTCTTT
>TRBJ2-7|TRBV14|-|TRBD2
CASSQEKSGSYEQYF
TGTGCCAGCAGCCAAGAAAAGAGCGGGAGCTACGAGCAGTACTTC
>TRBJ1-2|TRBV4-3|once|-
CASSQEIVAGKNYGYTF
TGCGCCAGCAGCCAAGAGATAGTAGCAGGGAAAAACTATGGCTACACCTTC
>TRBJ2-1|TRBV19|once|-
CASRNGRDTLYNEQFF
TGTGCCAGTAGGAATGGCAGGGACACCCTCTACAATGAGCAGTTCTTC
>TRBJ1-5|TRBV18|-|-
CASSPGRDIDQPQHF
TGTGCCAGCTCACCAGGACGGGATATCGATCAGCCCCAGCATTTT